This TCR beta chain appears in the sequencing data of a study of blood T cell repertoires in COVID-19. The V segment lost 4 bases and the J segment 4 bases; nucleotides outside the gene matches: 7. CDR1 and CDR2 from the germline V gene are LGHNA and YSLEER. CDR3 length equals 16 residues. Cohort placement rested on clinical history that participants reported themselves. Recovery meant two consecutive negative NP/OP PCR tests, professional clearance, or resolved symptoms. Sequencing was performed with immunoSEQ multiplex PCR; in TCRdb, only in-frame clones are kept and a portion is missing. The sample lists about 370,000 clones; roughly nine tenths were seen once.

The clonotype was recovered from a man aged 18 to 29 who had recovered from COVID-19. Sequencing input: PBMCs or T cells enriched from blood (not recorded which). The V call is TRBV4-3, the J call TRBJ2-5; 12 bases align to TRBD2. The CDR3 here is CASSPLAGGGGETQYF. In nucleotides, the CDR3 is TGCGCCAGCAGCCCGCTAGCGGGAGGGGGGGGAGAGACCCAGTACTTC.